This TCR beta chain originates from a study of molecular identifiers for immune sequencing clone quantification. On the study more broadly: Replicates split RNA from approximately 20,000 or 100,000 naive CD8 cells five ways, and the researchers sequenced four portions.

In TCRdb, the PCR reads were re-called with MiXCR into one record per CDR3 protein. The data contain 100,000 or so distinct CDR3 sequences, 36% of them seen just once; the ten biggest clones take up 4% to 5%. CDR1 is SGHTA, CDR2 FQGNSA, per germline. Between the trimmed V and J ends, which lost 5 bases and 3 bases, there was a span of 14 bases. This CDR3 has 15 residues. The TCR comes from a human donor in good health. Some libraries in this study had Jurkat cell RNA spiked in. The chain carries TRBV7-2 and TRBJ1-3; D unclear. Specimen: naive CD8+ T cells from blood, with Jurkat cell RNA spiked in. Subset in this sample: FACS-sorted CD8+CD4-CCR7+CD45RA+ naive T cells. For the CDR3, the DNA is TGTGCCAGCAGCGAATGGTACAGCGATGGAAACACCATATATTTT. Translated, it gives CASSEWYSDGNTIYF.